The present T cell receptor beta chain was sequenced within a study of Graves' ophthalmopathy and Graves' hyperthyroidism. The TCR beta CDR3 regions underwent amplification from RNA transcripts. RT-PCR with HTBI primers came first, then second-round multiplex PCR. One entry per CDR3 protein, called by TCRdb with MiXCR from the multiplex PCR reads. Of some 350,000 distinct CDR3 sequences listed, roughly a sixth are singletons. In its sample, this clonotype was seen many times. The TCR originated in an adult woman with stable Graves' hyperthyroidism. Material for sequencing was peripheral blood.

The CDR3 spells CASTPEEGTYGYTF. The DNA of the CDR3 is TGTGCCAGCACCCCGGAGGAGGGGACCTATGGCTACACCTTC. The chain couples TRBV5-6 to TRBJ1-2; TRBD1 is a possible D gene (5 bases). Trimming cost V 6 bases and J 4 bases, with 16 bases left between them. This CDR3 has 14 residues. Germline values: CDR1 SGHDT, CDR2 YYEEEE.